This T cell receptor (beta chain) was captured in a study of control samples from healthy donors and cancer patients. Sequencing used immunoSEQ multiplex PCR; TCRdb keeps in-frame clones, though not all of them. The repertoire holds under 30,000 clones, over 75% seen once, with about 6.7% in the top ten. V was trimmed by 5 bases and J by 3 bases, leaving 6 bases between them. The CDR3 runs 12 residues. Germline CDR1 SGHNT, CDR2 YENEEA. The sample comprised PBMCs. The TCR was taken from a woman in her sixties with head and neck cancer. The rearrangement uses TRBV11-3 and TRBJ2-3; the D gene is possibly TRBD2 (5 bases). CDR3 coding DNA: TGTGCCAGCAGCCGCGGGACAGATACGCAGTATTTT. This sequence encodes CASSRGTDTQYF.